The clone carrying this T cell receptor beta chain was found a few times. What it binds is unknown. The data derive from a study of T cells in Graves' hyperthyroidism and ophthalmopathy. Study results and limitations: Most clonotypes that expanded in the thyroid above 0.001 also showed up in blood.

RNA transcripts served as the template for amplifying TCR beta CDR3 regions. TCR CDR3 underwent first-round RT-PCR with the HTBI primer set. MiXCR was run by TCRdb on the multiplex PCR reads, yielding one entry per CDR3 protein. The table lists roughly 700,000 distinct CDR3 sequences, around 13% of them singletons. Germline lookup yields CDR1 SGHDT and CDR2 YYEEEE. CDR3 size: 14 residues. Trimming took 0 bases from V and 6 from J, leaving 12 bases between them. This TCR came from a woman under 30 with Graves' hyperthyroidism. Sequencing was performed on blood. The V gene is TRBV5-6, the J gene TRBJ1-1, with D unclear. In nucleotides, the CDR3 is TGTGCCAGCAGCTTGGTAGGGCCCGGCGCTGAAGCTTTCTTT. Translation gives CASSLVGPGAEAFF.